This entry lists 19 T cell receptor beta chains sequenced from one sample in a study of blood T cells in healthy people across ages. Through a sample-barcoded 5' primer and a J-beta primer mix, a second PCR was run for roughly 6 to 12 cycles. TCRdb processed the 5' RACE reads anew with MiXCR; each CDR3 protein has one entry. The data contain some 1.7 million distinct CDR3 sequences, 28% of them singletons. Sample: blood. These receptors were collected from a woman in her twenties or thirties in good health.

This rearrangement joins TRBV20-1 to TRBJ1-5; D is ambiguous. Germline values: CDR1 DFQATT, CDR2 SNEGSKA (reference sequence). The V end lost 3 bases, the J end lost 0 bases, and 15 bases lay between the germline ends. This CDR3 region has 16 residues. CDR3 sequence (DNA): TGCAGTGCTAGTGACCACCGCCTATATAGCAATCAGCCCCAGCATTTT. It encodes CSASDHRLYSNQPQHF.

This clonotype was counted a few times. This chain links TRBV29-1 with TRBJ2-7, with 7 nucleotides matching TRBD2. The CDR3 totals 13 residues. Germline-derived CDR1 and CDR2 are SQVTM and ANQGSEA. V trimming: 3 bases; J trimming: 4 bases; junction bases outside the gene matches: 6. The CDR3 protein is CSVDGDYRYEQYF. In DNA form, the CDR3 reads TGCAGCGTTGACGGGGACTACCGTTACGAGCAGTACTTC.

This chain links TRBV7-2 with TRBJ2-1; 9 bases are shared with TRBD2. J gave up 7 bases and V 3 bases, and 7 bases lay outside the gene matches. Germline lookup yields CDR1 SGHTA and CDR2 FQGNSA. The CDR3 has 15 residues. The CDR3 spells CASSFQAGGENEQFF. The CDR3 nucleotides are TGTGCCAGCAGCTTTCAAGCGGGAGGAGAGAATGAGCAGTTCTTC.

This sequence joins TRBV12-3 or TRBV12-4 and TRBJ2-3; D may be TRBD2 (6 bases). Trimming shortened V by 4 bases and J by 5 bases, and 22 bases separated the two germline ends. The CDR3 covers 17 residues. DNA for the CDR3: TGTGCCAGCAGTTCCCGGGTGAGCGGGTTTGAGGTAGATACGCAGTATTTT. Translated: CASSSRVSGFEVDTQYF.

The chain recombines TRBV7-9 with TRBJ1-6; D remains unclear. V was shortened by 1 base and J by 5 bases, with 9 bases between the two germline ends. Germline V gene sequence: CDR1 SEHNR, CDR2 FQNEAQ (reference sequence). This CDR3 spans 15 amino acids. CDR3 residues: CASSLGSPDNSPLHF. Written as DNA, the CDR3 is TGTGCCAGCAGCTTAGGGTCCCCAGATAATTCACCCCTCCACTTT. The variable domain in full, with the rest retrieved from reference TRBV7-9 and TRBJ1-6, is DTGVSQNPRHKITKRGQNVTFRCDPISEHNRLYWYRQTLGQGPEFLTYFQNEAQLEKSRLLSDRFSAERPKGSFSTLEIQRTEQGDSAMYLCASSLGSPDNSPLHFGNGTRLTVT.

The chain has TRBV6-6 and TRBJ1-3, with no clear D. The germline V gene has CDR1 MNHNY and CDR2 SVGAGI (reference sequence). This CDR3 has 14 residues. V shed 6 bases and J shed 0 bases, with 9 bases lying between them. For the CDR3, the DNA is TGTGCCAGCAGCTATACAGTCTCTGGAAACACCATATATTTT. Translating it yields CASSYTVSGNTIYF.

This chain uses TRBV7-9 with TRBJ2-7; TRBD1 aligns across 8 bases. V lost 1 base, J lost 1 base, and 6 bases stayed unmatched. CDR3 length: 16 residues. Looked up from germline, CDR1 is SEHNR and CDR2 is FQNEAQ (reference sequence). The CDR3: CASSLDQGAISYEQYF. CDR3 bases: TGTGCCAGCAGCTTAGACCAGGGGGCCATATCCTACGAGCAGTACTTC.

CDR3 nucleotides: TGCGCCAGCAGCCCGCATAGGGGTAGCGGGGGGCCCATTACCTACGAGCAGTTCTTC. Translation gives CASSPHRGSGGPITYEQFF. This chain links TRBV5-1 with TRBJ2-1; 10 bases fit TRBD2. Germline V gives CDR1 SGHRS, CDR2 YFSETQ. Trimming removed 4 bases from V and 10 bases from J; junction bases left unmatched: 23. CDR3 length equals 19 residues.

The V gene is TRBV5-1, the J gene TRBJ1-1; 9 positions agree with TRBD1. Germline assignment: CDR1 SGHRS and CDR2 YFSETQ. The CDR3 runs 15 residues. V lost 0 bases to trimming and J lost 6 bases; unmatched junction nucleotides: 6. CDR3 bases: TGCGCCAGCAGCTTGGGTGGGACAGGGCTGGCTGAAGCTTTCTTT. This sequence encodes CASSLGGTGLAEAFF.

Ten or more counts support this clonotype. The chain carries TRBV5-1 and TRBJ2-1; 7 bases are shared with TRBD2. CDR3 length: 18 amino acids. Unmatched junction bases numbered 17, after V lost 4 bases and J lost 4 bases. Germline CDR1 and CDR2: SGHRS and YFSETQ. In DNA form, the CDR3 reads TGCGCCAGCAGCCCCCGATGGGGGGGTGGAGTACAGTACAATGAGCAGTTCTTC. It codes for CASSPRWGGGVQYNEQFF.

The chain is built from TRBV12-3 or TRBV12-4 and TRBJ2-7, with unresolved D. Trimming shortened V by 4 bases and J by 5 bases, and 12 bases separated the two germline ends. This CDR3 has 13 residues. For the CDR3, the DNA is TGTGCCAGCAGTTCCTCTGGCGACCACGAGCAGTACTTC. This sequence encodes CASSSSGDHEQYF.

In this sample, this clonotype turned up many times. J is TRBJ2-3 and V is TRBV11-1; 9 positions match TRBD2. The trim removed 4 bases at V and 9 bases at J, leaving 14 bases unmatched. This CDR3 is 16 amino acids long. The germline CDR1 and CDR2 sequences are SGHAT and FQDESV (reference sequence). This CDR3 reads CASSSPTSGFTRTQYF. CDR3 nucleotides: TGTGCCAGCAGCTCGCCCACTAGCGGGTTCACCAGAACGCAGTATTTT.

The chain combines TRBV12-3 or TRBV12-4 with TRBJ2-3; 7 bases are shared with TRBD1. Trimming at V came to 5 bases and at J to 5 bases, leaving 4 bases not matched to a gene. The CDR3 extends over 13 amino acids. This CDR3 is CASSPGQQDTQYF. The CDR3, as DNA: TGTGCCAGCAGTCCGGGACAGCAAGATACGCAGTATTTT.

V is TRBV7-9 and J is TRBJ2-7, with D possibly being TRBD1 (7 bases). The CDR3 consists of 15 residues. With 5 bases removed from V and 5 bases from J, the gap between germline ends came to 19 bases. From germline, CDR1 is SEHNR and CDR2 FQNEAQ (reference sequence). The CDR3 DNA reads TGTGCCAGCAGCCGCACGGAGGGGGCGGTCGACGAGCAGTACTTC. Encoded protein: CASSRTEGAVDEQYF.

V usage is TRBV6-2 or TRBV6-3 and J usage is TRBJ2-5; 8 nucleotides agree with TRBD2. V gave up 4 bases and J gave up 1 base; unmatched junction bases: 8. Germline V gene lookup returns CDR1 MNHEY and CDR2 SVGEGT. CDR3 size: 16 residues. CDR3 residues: CASSSQGAGAQETQYF. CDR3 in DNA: TGTGCCAGCAGTTCTCAGGGAGCGGGAGCCCAAGAGACCCAGTACTTC.

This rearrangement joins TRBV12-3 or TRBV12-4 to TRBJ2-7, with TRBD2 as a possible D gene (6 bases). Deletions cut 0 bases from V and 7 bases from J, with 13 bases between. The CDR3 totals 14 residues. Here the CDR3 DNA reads TGTGCCAGCAGTTTAGCGCACGGACTAACGGAGCAGTACTTC. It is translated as CASSLAHGLTEQYF.

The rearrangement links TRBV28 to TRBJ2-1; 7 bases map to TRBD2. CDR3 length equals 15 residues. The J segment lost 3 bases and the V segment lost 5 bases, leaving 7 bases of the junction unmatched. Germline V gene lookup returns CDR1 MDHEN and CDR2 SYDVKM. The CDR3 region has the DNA TGTGCCAGCAGTGCGGCGGGGGACTACTACAATGAGCAGTTCTTC. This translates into CASSAAGDYYNEQFF.

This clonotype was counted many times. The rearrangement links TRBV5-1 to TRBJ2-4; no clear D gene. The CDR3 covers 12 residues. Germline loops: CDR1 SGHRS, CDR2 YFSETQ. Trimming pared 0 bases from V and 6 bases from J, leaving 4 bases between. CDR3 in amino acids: CASSLDGNIQYF. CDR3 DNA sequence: TGCGCCAGCAGCTTGGATGGAAACATTCAGTACTTC. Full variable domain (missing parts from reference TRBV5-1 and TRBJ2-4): KAGVTQTPRYLIKTRGQQVTLSCSPISGHRSVSWYQQTPGQGLQFLFEYFSETQRNKGNFPGRFSGRQFSNSRSEMNVSTLELGDSALYLCASSLDGNIQYFGAGTRLSVL.

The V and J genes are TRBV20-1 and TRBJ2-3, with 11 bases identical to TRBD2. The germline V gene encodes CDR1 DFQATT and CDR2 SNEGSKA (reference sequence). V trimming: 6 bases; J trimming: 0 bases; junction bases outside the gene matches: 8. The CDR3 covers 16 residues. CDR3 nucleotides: TGCAGTGCAGCCGGGACTAGCGGAGCTAGCACAGATACGCAGTATTTT. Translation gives CSAAGTSGASTDTQYF.